This T cell receptor (beta chain) is drawn from a study of shared clonotypes between healthy human individuals. This clone has only one observation. Some clones are missing from TCRdb's copy, which holds only in-frame ones; the method was immunoSEQ multiplex PCR. The sample has 2 million to 2.5 million clones, 92% seen once; the top ten hold 0.37%. Sequencing was carried out using naive CD4+ T cells from PBMCs. Subset here: CD45RA+ positively selected. This TCR was recovered from a man aged 18 to 35 in good health. Some clones in this sample may be carry-over from other donors' samples.

The CDR3 loop reads CASSQTSGRNQETQYF. The CDR3 nucleotides read TGTGCCAGCAGTCAAACTAGCGGGAGAAACCAAGAGACCCAGTACTTC. The gene calls are TRBV28 and TRBJ2-5, with TRBD2 matching over 11 bases. CDR1 MDHEN and CDR2 SYDVKM come from the germline V gene. The CDR3 is made up of 16 amino acids. The V gene end was trimmed by 5 bases and the J gene end by 0 bases; junction bases not matched to a gene: 5.